These 12 T cell receptor beta chains originate from one sample sequenced in a study of control samples from healthy donors and cancer patients. Generated by immunoSEQ multiplex PCR, the TCRdb table keeps only in-frame clones and is missing some. The data show about 82,000 clones, roughly 86% seen once. Input material: blood. These receptors came from a man aged 45-65 years in good health.

The chain recombines TRBV9 with TRBJ2-7; D gene ambiguous. This CDR3 contains 12 residues. The V end lost 10 bases, the J end lost 0 bases, and 11 bases lay between the germline ends. Germline V gene lookup returns CDR1 SGDLS and CDR2 YYNGEE. CDR3 amino acids: CADSGCSYEQYF. The CDR3 region has the DNA TGTGCCGACTCCGGGTGCTCCTACGAGCAGTACTTC.

The chain combines TRBV4-3 with TRBJ2-1; 8 nucleotides agree with TRBD1. In germline, CDR1 is LGHNA, CDR2 YSLEER. With 3 bases clipped from V and 5 bases from J, the junction kept 9 bases outside the gene matches. The CDR3 consists of 16 residues. In DNA, the CDR3 is TGCGCCAGCAGCCAGTTAGGGACAGGAAATGACAATGAGCAGTTCTTC. Its protein is CASSQLGTGNDNEQFF.

This clone has only a few counts. An end of the junction does not agree with germline; a read error may underlie this. The chain joins TRBV9 to TRBJ1-2; D unclear. CDR1 SGDLS and CDR2 YYNGEE come from the germline V gene. The CDR3 runs 11 residues. CDR3 sequence reads: CASSPLRGLYF. The CDR3 nucleotides read TGTGCCAGCAGCCCATTACGCGGTCTCTACTTC.

The chain combines TRBV2 with TRBJ2-7; D unresolved. There are 15 residues in the CDR3. With 2 bases removed from V and 2 bases from J, the gap between germline ends came to 13 bases. Germline V gene sequence: CDR1 SNHLY, CDR2 FYNNEI. The CDR3 sequence: CASSERLGNPYEQYV. DNA for the CDR3: TGTGCCAGCAGTGAAAGGCTAGGGAACCCCTACGAGCAGTACGTC.

This chain connects TRBV23-1 to TRBJ2-7; D remains ambiguous. TRBV23-1 is an open reading frame, and its role is uncertain. V shed 1 base and J shed 5 bases, with 12 bases lying between them. The CDR3 consists of 14 residues. This CDR3 is CASSQWLHPHEQYV. The CDR3 DNA follows: TGCGCCAGCAGTCAATGGCTACACCCCCACGAGCAGTACGTC.

The rearrangement uses TRBV2 and TRBJ1-5, with D possibly being TRBD1 (6 bases). With 6 bases removed from V and 1 base from J, the gap between germline ends came to 16 bases. CDR1 and CDR2 (germline): SNHLY, FYNNEI. The CDR3 extends over 16 amino acids. The chain's CDR3 is CASSPEGGLSNQPQHF. The CDR3 nucleotides are TGTGCCAGCAGCCCTGAAGGGGGGTTAAGCAATCAGCCCCAGCATTTT.

This clone showed up just once. The rearrangement uses TRBV2 and TRBJ1-5; maybe TRBD1 (6 bases). Trimming cost V 10 bases and J 0 bases, with 10 bases left between them. The CDR3 has 13 residues. Germline V gene data show CDR1 as SNHLY and CDR2 as FYNNEI. CDR3 sequence (DNA): TGTGCCAAGAACAGGGATAGCAATCAGCCCCAGCATTTT. Protein product: CAKNRDSNQPQHF.

The V and J genes are TRBV28 and TRBJ1-2; a possible D gene is TRBD1 (6 bases). Trimming took off 10 bases at V and 1 base at J, with 16 bases between the two ends. The length of the CDR3 is 14 residues. CDR1 MDHEN and CDR2 SYDVKM come from the germline V gene. CDR3 nucleotide sequence: TGTGCCACCTTTGGACAGCTAGGTAACTATGGCTACACCTTC. As protein: CATFGQLGNYGYTF.

This chain links TRBV5-6 with TRBJ1-5, with unresolved D. Germline CDR1 SGHDT, CDR2 YYEEEE. Trimming left V 0 bases short and J 4 bases short, with 5 bases between. The CDR3 is made up of 13 amino acids. The CDR3 coding sequence is TGTGCCAGCAGCTTGGGCCGTAATCAGCCCCAGCATTTT. Protein product: CASSLGRNQPQHF.

V and J are TRBV25-1 and TRBJ2-3; D is tentatively TRBD1 or TRBD2 (5 bases each). Deletions cut 4 bases from V and 0 bases from J, with 8 bases between. The germline V gene encodes CDR1 MGHDK and CDR2 SYGVNS. This CDR3 has 14 residues. In nucleotides, the CDR3 is TGTGCCAGCAGTGTTGGGGGTAGCACAGATACGCAGTATTTT. Translation: CASSVGGSTDTQYF.

This chain joins TRBV5-5 and TRBJ2-1; TRBD2 matches at 9 bases. This CDR3 contains 15 residues. After removal of 0 bases from V and 6 bases from J, the junction contained 4 bases not matched to a gene. The germline V gene encodes CDR1 SGHKS and CDR2 YYEKEE (reference sequence). CDR3 sequence (DNA): TGTGCCAGCAGCTTGGCCGGGACTAGCAGCAATGAGCAGTTCTTC. Protein sequence: CASSLAGTSSNEQFF.

This chain connects TRBV24-1 to TRBJ2-7; either TRBD1 or TRBD2 may fit D (5 bases each). V was pared by 3 bases and J by 2 bases, with 10 bases between. There are 14 residues in the CDR3. Germline V gene data show CDR1 as KGHDR and CDR2 as SFDVKD. The CDR3 DNA reads TGTGCCACCAGTGATCCGGGACGACCCTACGAGCAGTACTTC. This gives the protein CATSDPGRPYEQYF.